The sequence of this T cell receptor beta chain was determined in a study of OX40 agonist ivuxolimab in advanced cancers. V shed 2 bases, J shed 3 bases, and the junction held 3 bases outside the gene matches. Per germline, CDR1 SGHTA and CDR2 FQGTGA. This CDR3 spans 16 amino acids. TCRdb keeps only in-frame clones here, not all; method: immunoSEQ multiplex PCR. This sample has some 19,000 clones, with roughly 79% found just once. Samples were taken at baseline and on day 1 of cycles 4 and 7. This sample comprised CD4+ or CD8+ T cells sorted from blood, obtained in a trial of the OX40 agonist ivuxolimab. The chain couples TRBV7-3 to TRBJ2-6; 8 bases fit TRBD2. The TCR sequence derives from an adult with an advanced solid tumor such as melanoma, head and neck, liver or kidney cancer. CDR3 in DNA: TGTGCCAGCAGCTTAGAGGCGGGAGGTGGGGCCAACGTCCTGACTTTC. Translation: CASSLEAGGGANVLTF. Using reference TRBV7-3 and TRBJ2-6 for the parts outside the CDR3, the full variable domain is GAGVSQTPSNKVTEKGKYVELRCDPISGHTALYWYRQSLGQGPEFLIYFQGTGAADDSGLPNDRFFAVRPEGSVSTLKIQRTERGDSAVYLCASSLEAGGGANVLTFGAGSRLTVL.